These 28 T cell receptor beta chains were sequenced from one sample in a study of OX40 agonist ivuxolimab in advanced cancers. Clones were sequenced by immunoSEQ multiplex PCR, and TCRdb holds only the in-frame ones, with some missing. Counted here are 65,000 to 90,000 clones, 80% to 90% occurring once; the ten biggest clones make up approximately 0.5%. Sequencing used CD4+ or CD8+ T cells sorted from blood, obtained in a trial of the OX40 agonist ivuxolimab. These receptors were taken from an adult with an advanced solid tumor such as melanoma, head and neck, liver or kidney cancer.

The rearrangement links TRBV5-1 to TRBJ2-1; 14 positions match TRBD2. CDR1 and CDR2 from the germline V gene are SGHRS and YFSETQ. This CDR3 has 18 amino acids. Trimming at V came to 0 bases and at J to 1 base, leaving 3 bases not matched to a gene. In DNA, the CDR3 is TGCGCCAGCAGCTTGGAGTGGACTAGCGGGAGGTCCTACAATGAGCAGTTCTTC. As protein: CASSLEWTSGRSYNEQFF.

V and J are TRBV5-5 and TRBJ1-1; the D is unclear. The CDR3 loop spans 14 amino acids. Trimming shortened V by 9 bases and J by 4 bases, and 19 bases separated the two germline ends. Germline lookup yields CDR1 SGHKS and CDR2 YYEKEE (reference sequence). CDR3 sequence (DNA): TGTGCCACCAGTTTTACGGGAGGAAGCACTGAAGCTTTCTTT. It codes for CATSFTGGSTEAFF.

This rearrangement joins TRBV4-2 to TRBJ1-2; D is unclear. The CDR3 loop spans 12 amino acids. Germline V gene sequence: CDR1 LGHNA, CDR2 YNFKEQ. V was clipped by 2 bases and J by 6 bases, with 7 bases between them. CDR3 loop: CASSQTRDGYTF. The CDR3 DNA follows: TGTGCCAGCAGCCAAACAAGGGATGGCTACACCTTC.

This chain connects TRBV6-1 to TRBJ2-1; TRBD1 aligns across 9 bases. With 4 bases clipped from V and 8 bases from J, the junction kept 0 bases outside the gene matches. The CDR3 has 12 residues. Germline CDR1 reads MNHNS; CDR2 reads SASEGT. The CDR3 DNA follows: TGTGCCAGCAGTGGGGACAGGGATGAGCAGTTCTTC. It yields the protein CASSGDRDEQFF.

The genes are TRBV5-4 and TRBJ2-5; D not resolved. This CDR3 has 15 amino acids. The V end was cut by 3 bases, the J end by 0 bases, with 12 bases between. Germline V gene lookup returns CDR1 SGHNT and CDR2 YYREEE (reference sequence). The CDR3 loop reads CASSSRGPDQETQYF. The CDR3 coding sequence is TGTGCCAGCAGCTCCCGAGGACCCGACCAAGAGACCCAGTACTTC.

This chain connects TRBV4-1 to TRBJ2-3, with TRBD1 matching over 10 bases. J gave up 2 bases and V 1 base, and 18 bases lay outside the gene matches. The CDR3 is made up of 21 amino acids. The germline CDR1 and CDR2 sequences are MGHRA and YSYEKL. CDR3 coding DNA: TGCGCCAGCAGCCAAGTCGCCCTCCTAAAAACCGGGACAGGGGACACAGATACGCAGTATTTT. Translated, it gives CASSQVALLKTGTGDTDTQYF.

V and J are TRBV30 and TRBJ2-7, with D unclear. Germline CDR1 and CDR2: GTSNPN and SVGIG (reference sequence). V was trimmed by 3 bases and J by 2 bases, leaving 11 bases between them. The length of the CDR3 is 13 residues. CDR3 sequence reads: CAWSLYGAYEQYF. The CDR3 DNA reads as TGTGCCTGGAGCTTGTACGGTGCCTACGAGCAGTACTTC.

The rearrangement joins TRBV29-1 to TRBJ2-3; the match to TRBD1 covers 8 bases. The V and J ends lost 4 bases and 8 bases, in that order; junction bases with no gene match: 8. Per the germline V gene, CDR1 is SQVTM and CDR2 is ANQGSEA. The length of the CDR3 is 13 residues. The CDR3 coding sequence is TGCAGCGTTGTTAGGACAGGGTCAGGTACGCAGTATTTT. As protein: CSVVRTGSGTQYF.

The chain employs TRBV6-5 and TRBJ1-1, with D uncertain. Germline V CDR1 and CDR2: MNHEY, SVGAGI. There are 10 residues in the CDR3. Trimming took off 8 bases at V and 3 bases at J, with 4 bases between the two ends. The CDR3 DNA is TGTGCCAGCGGGTACACTGAAGCTTTCTTT. Its protein is CASGYTEAFF.

The rearrangement links TRBV5-4 to TRBJ1-4; a possible D gene is TRBD1 (5 bases). Trimming took 4 bases from V and 1 from J, leaving 5 bases between them. The CDR3 totals 13 residues. CDR1 SGHNT and CDR2 YYREEE come from the germline V gene (reference sequence). CDR3 sequence: CASSRGTNEKLFF. The CDR3 DNA reads TGTGCCAGCAGCAGGGGAACTAATGAAAAACTGTTTTTT.

This rearrangement joins TRBV7-9 to TRBJ2-2, with D perhaps TRBD2 (5 bases). Trimming stripped 1 base from V and 1 base from J, with 10 bases between. CDR3 length: 16 residues. CDR1 is SEHNR and CDR2 is FQNEAQ in the germline V gene (reference sequence). The CDR3 protein is CASSLVLALNTGELFF. The CDR3 DNA sequence: TGTGCCAGCAGCTTAGTGTTAGCGTTGAACACCGGGGAGCTGTTTTTT.

The chain links TRBV28 to TRBJ1-2; no firm D call. Germline assignment: CDR1 MDHEN and CDR2 SYDVKM. V lost 10 bases to trimming and J lost 4 bases, with 28 bases between them. CDR3 length equals 17 residues. The CDR3 DNA is TGTGCCACCAGAGAAACTAGTCTCAGAGGAGCGAGCTATGGCTACACCTTC. Amino acid sequence: CATRETSLRGASYGYTF.

The chain carries TRBV4-1 and TRBJ1-2, with D hard to call. CDR3 length equals 14 residues. Deletions cut 0 bases from V and 3 bases from J, with 8 bases between. Germline CDR1 is MGHRA and CDR2 is YSYEKL. This CDR3 is CASSQDLGDYGYTF. The DNA of the CDR3 is TGCGCCAGCAGCCAAGATCTCGGGGACTATGGCTACACCTTC.

The J gene is TRBJ1-4, the V gene TRBV6-5; maybe TRBD1 (5 bases). Deletions cut 4 bases from V and 8 bases from J, with 20 bases between. This CDR3 region has 16 residues. CDR1 MNHEY and CDR2 SVGAGI come from the germline V gene. The chain's CDR3 is CASSLARQTGPEKLFF. As DNA, the CDR3 is TGTGCCAGCAGTTTAGCCCGACAGACCGGACCGGAAAAACTGTTTTTT.

The chain is built from TRBV27 and TRBJ2-3; TRBD1 might be the D (6 bases). Trimming removed 5 bases at V and 2 bases at J, with 17 bases between. From germline, CDR1 is MNHEY and CDR2 SMNVEV (reference sequence). The CDR3 spans 16 residues. CDR3 protein: CASSPGQFGSTDTQYF. The DNA for the CDR3 is TGTGCCAGCAGTCCCGGACAGTTCGGGTCCACAGATACGCAGTATTTT.

The V gene is TRBV7-3, the J gene TRBJ2-3; perhaps TRBD1 as D (6 bases). This CDR3 region has 14 residues. V lost 5 bases, J lost 4 bases, and 13 bases lay in between. Germline V gene lookup returns CDR1 SGHTA and CDR2 FQGTGA. DNA for the CDR3: TGTGCCAGCAGCCCCCGGGACATCCCAGATACGCAGTATTTT. This encodes CASSPRDIPDTQYF.

This chain links TRBV15 with TRBJ2-1; 9 positions agree with TRBD2. J gave up 3 bases and V 8 bases, and 8 bases lay outside the gene matches. This CDR3 contains 15 residues. CDR1 is LNHNV and CDR2 is YYDKDF in the germline V gene (reference sequence). The CDR3 loop reads CATRLGRGGYNEQFF. For the CDR3, the DNA is TGTGCCACCCGCCTGGGGCGGGGGGGCTACAATGAGCAGTTCTTC.

V usage is TRBV7-6 and J usage is TRBJ1-4, with D possibly matching TRBD1 (5 bases). CDR1 is SGHVS and CDR2 is FNYEAQ in the germline V gene. Trimming left V 1 base short and J 7 bases short, with 13 bases between. CDR3 length: 15 residues. CDR3 sequence (DNA): TGTGCCAGCAGCTTAGAGGGACCGCGGGGTGAAAAACTGTTTTTT. It is translated as CASSLEGPRGEKLFF. Full variable domain (rest looked up from reference TRBV7-6 and TRBJ1-4): GAGVSQSPRYKVTKRGQDVALRCDPISGHVSLYWYRQALGQGPEFLTYFNYEAQQDKSGLPNDRFSAERPEGSISTLTIQRTEQRDSAMYRCASSLEGPRGEKLFFGSGTQLSVL.

The genes are TRBV9 and TRBJ2-3; a weak D match, TRBD1 (6 bases). Trimming shortened V by 0 bases and J by 6 bases, and 8 bases separated the two germline ends. The CDR3 is made up of 13 amino acids. Germline V gene data show CDR1 as SGDLS and CDR2 as YYNGEE. The CDR3: CASSVAQGDTQYF. CDR3 DNA: TGTGCCAGCAGCGTAGCCCAGGGGGATACGCAGTATTTT.

This chain uses TRBV20-1 with TRBJ2-1; unclear D gene. V was clipped by 1 base and J by 15 bases, with 13 bases between them. Germline CDR1 DFQATT, CDR2 SNEGSKA (reference sequence). There are 11 residues in the CDR3. CDR3 DNA: TGCAGTGCTAGAGGGCCTAATCAGGCGTTCTTC. It specifies CSARGPNQAFF.

The rearrangement joins TRBV4-1 to TRBJ1-2; possible D gene TRBD1, 5 bases. Trimming took 2 bases from V and 4 from J, leaving 8 bases between them. The CDR3 loop spans 13 amino acids. Germline V CDR1 and CDR2: MGHRA, YSYEKL. This CDR3 is CASSQRGAYGYTF. CDR3 in DNA: TGCGCCAGCAGCCAAAGGGGTGCCTATGGCTACACCTTC.

The CDR3 bases are TGTGCCAGCAGTTGGGACCAGGGGGCAGATACGCAGTATTTT. Translated, it gives CASSWDQGADTQYF. J is TRBJ2-3 and V is TRBV6-6; the match to TRBD1 covers 7 bases. From germline, CDR1 is MNHNY and CDR2 SVGAGI (reference sequence). Trimming removed 4 bases from V and 4 bases from J; junction bases left unmatched: 5. The CDR3 has 14 amino acids.

This rearrangement joins TRBV18 to TRBJ1-3; 7 nucleotides agree with TRBD1. Trimming took 0 bases from V and 0 from J; bases not matched to a gene: 2. Germline V gene lookup returns CDR1 KGHSH and CDR2 LQKENI. The CDR3 sequence is 16 residues long. CDR3: CASSPPGQISGNTIYF. For the CDR3, the DNA is TGTGCCAGCTCACCACCGGGACAGATCTCTGGAAACACCATATATTTT.

The chain has TRBV27 and TRBJ2-2; 16 bases align to TRBD2. Trimming removed 4 bases from V and 5 bases from J; junction bases left unmatched: 7. CDR1 and CDR2 (germline): MNHEY, SMNVEV (reference sequence). The CDR3 is 18 residues long. As DNA, the CDR3 is TGTGCCAGCAGTTCGCCGGGACTAGCGGGAGGGCCGACCGGGGAGCTGTTTTTT. Amino acids: CASSSPGLAGGPTGELFF.

The chain carries TRBV2 and TRBJ2-7, with TRBD1 matching over 8 bases. The CDR3 is 13 amino acids. The germline V gene has CDR1 SNHLY and CDR2 FYNNEI. V gave up 8 bases and J gave up 4 bases; unmatched junction bases: 7. The CDR3 reads CASQDRGWYEQYF. The CDR3 coding sequence is TGTGCCAGCCAAGACAGGGGTTGGTACGAGCAGTACTTC.

This sequence joins TRBV5-1 and TRBJ2-2; maybe TRBD2 (5 bases). CDR3 length: 15 amino acids. Germline CDR1 is SGHRS and CDR2 is YFSETQ. The V end was cut by 6 bases, the J end by 1 base, with 13 bases between. In nucleotides, the CDR3 is TGCGCCAGCAACCCGGTAGCGAAGAACACCGGGGAGCTGTTTTTT. This gives the protein CASNPVAKNTGELFF. The full variable domain, with the rest looked up from reference TRBV5-1 and TRBJ2-2, is KAGVTQTPRYLIKTRGQQVTLSCSPISGHRSVSWYQQTPGQGLQFLFEYFSETQRNKGNFPGRFSGRQFSNSRSEMNVSTLELGDSALYLCASNPVAKNTGELFFGEGSRLTVL.

This sequence joins TRBV5-6 and TRBJ2-7, with 9 bases that match TRBD2. In germline, CDR1 is SGHDT, CDR2 YYEEEE. J gave up 0 bases and V 4 bases, and 8 bases lay outside the gene matches. This CDR3 spans 16 amino acids. CDR3 nucleotides: TGTGCCAGCAGCATCCGGCCTAGCGGGGTCTCCTACGAGCAGTACTTC. Translation gives CASSIRPSGVSYEQYF.

The V and J genes are TRBV27 and TRBJ2-1; D perhaps matches TRBD2 (5 bases). Germline V gives CDR1 MNHEY, CDR2 SMNVEV (reference sequence). Trimming took 0 bases from V and 6 from J, leaving 21 bases between them. There are 18 residues in the CDR3. The CDR3: CASSLSGIGWESRNEQFF. Written as DNA, the CDR3 is TGTGCCAGCAGTTTATCCGGTATTGGGTGGGAGTCCCGCAATGAGCAGTTCTTC.